Each of the 30 T cell receptor beta chains below was sequenced from the same sample in a study of tumor-infiltrating lymphocytes in primary liver carcinoma. From about 530 ng total RNA, TCR beta cDNA was generated with a primer in the constant region. Slightly modified ARM-PCR, run as three nested multiplex PCR rounds, produced the TCR beta libraries. The study ran its first two PCR rounds for about 11 cycles each, using TRBV1-TRBV30 forward primers and a C-beta reverse primer. One entry per CDR3 protein, called by TCRdb with MiXCR from the multiplex PCR reads. This sample carries around 47,000 distinct CDR3 sequences, around 70% of them seen once, and the ten largest clones take about a fifth. Both RNA and DNA were isolated together from roughly 20-30 mg of bulk tissue that had not been sorted. The sequenced sample was liver tumor tissue from sampling region 2. Subset described: tumor region T2, inferior pole. Receptor source: a man aged 40-55 years with primary liver carcinoma and hepatitis B virus infection.

About this clonotype itself: A read error is likely, as this CDR3 ends without the conserved phenylalanine or tryptophan. The limits of the CDR3 on the DNA are not certain, so only TCRdb's listed CDR3 is given. The rearrangement links TRBV5-8 to TRBJ2-2. The CDR3 is 14 residues long, counting both termini. CDR1 is SGHTS, CDR2 YDEGEE, per germline. This chain's CDR3 is CASSRQLNTGELFS.

Points on this clonotype: Mismatch with germline at one junction end may stem from a read error. The V and J genes are TRBV13 and TRBJ2-2; TRBD2 aligns across 13 bases. Germline V lookup: CDR1 PRHDT, CDR2 FYEKMQ (reference sequence). The CDR3 loop spans 16 amino acids. The CDR3: CVSSLRLAGGPGEQFF. Written as DNA, the CDR3 is TGTGTCAGCAGCTTAAGACTAGCGGGAGGACCGGGGGAGCAGTTTTTT. The entire variable domain, with the rest obtained from reference TRBV13 and TRBJ2-2, is as follows: AAGVIQSPRHLIKEKRETATLKCYPIPRHDTVYWYQQGPGQDPQFLISFYEKMQSDKGSIPDRFSAQQFSDYHSELNMSSLELGDSALYFCVSSLRLAGGPGEQFFGEGSRLTVL.

This clonotype appeared once. Here the CDR3 omits its conserved ending phenylalanine or tryptophan, so a read error is the likely source. The V call is TRBV6-5, the J call TRBJ2-3; the match to TRBD2 covers 7 bases. This CDR3 is 17 amino acids long. The germline V gene encodes CDR1 MNHEY and CDR2 SVGAGI. The CDR3: CASSRSLVGGSTDAQYL. The CDR3 DNA sequence: TGTGCCAGCAGCCGATCCCTAGTGGGAGGGAGCACAGATGCGCAGTATTTA.

A note on this clonotype: The junction and the germline gene differ at one end; a read error may be behind it. The rearrangement joins TRBV5-1 to TRBJ2-1; D possibly corresponds to TRBD2 (5 bases). In germline, CDR1 is SGHRS, CDR2 YFSETQ. The CDR3 is made up of 15 amino acids. The CDR3 DNA sequence: TGCTCCAGCAACTTGGTTGGGGAGCCCTACAATGGGCAGTTCTTC. Translated, it gives CSSNLVGEPYNGQFF.

As for this clonotype: A much larger clone is a single base away; this may be a read error. This rearrangement joins TRBV20-1 to TRBJ2-3; 10 positions agree with TRBD2. The CDR3 runs 14 residues. CDR1 and CDR2 (germline): DFQATT, SNEGSKA (reference sequence). Written as DNA, the CDR3 is TGCAGTGATAGACCCAGCGGGAGGGCAGATACGCAGTATTTT. It encodes CSDRPSGRADTQYF.

V is TRBV29-1 and J is TRBJ2-5; 13 bases map to TRBD2. The CDR3 totals 15 residues. J gave up 11 bases and V 5 bases, and 14 bases lay outside the gene matches. Germline V gives CDR1 SQVTM, CDR2 ANQGSEA. CDR3 loop: CSVRTSGSRAVTQYF. The CDR3 region has the DNA TGCAGCGTTCGGACTAGCGGGAGTCGGGCAGTGACACAGTACTTC.

The chain joins TRBV11-2 to TRBJ2-1; 8 nucleotides line up with TRBD2. CDR3 length: 17 residues. J was trimmed by 3 bases and V by 11 bases; bases with no gene match: 18. Germline values: CDR1 SGHAT, CDR2 FQNNGV. The CDR3 loop reads CAGTPRSSGIIYNEQFF. CDR3 in DNA: TGTGCCGGCACCCCCCGCAGTAGCGGGATTATCTACAATGAGCAGTTCTTC. Complete variable domain (other parts from reference TRBV11-2 and TRBJ2-1): EAGVAQSPRYKIIEKRQSVAFWCNPISGHATLYWYQQILGQGPKLLIQFQNNGVVDDSQLPKDRFSAERLKGVDSTLKIQPAKLEDSAVYLCAGTPRSSGIIYNEQFFGPGTRLTVL.

This clonotype has just a few counts. The rearrangement joins TRBV29-1 to TRBJ2-5; D possibly corresponds to TRBD2 (6 bases). V lost 8 bases to trimming and J lost 1 base, with 14 bases between them. This CDR3 region has 13 residues. Germline loops: CDR1 SQVTM, CDR2 ANQGSEA. In DNA form, the CDR3 reads TGCAGCACCTCAGCGGAGGGCCAAGAGACCCAGTACTTC. Its translation is CSTSAEGQETQYF.

With regard to this clonotype: One end of the junction does not line up with germline, which may come from a read error. The gene calls are TRBV11-3 and TRBJ2-1, with unresolved D. Germline-derived CDR1 and CDR2 are SGHNT and YENEEA. CDR3 length equals 14 residues. CDR3 sequence (DNA): TGTGCCAGTAGCTTAGTGGTCAGCAACAATGAGCAATTCTTC. Translated, it gives CASSLVVSNNEQFF.

Comments on this clonotype: Relative to the germline gene, one junction end is altered; a read error may explain this. The chain has TRBV29-1 and TRBJ2-7, with D maybe TRBD2 (6 bases). This CDR3 region has 14 residues. Germline lookup yields CDR1 SQVTM and CDR2 ANQGSEA. CDR3 in amino acids: CSVWRAQTSYGQYF. Written as DNA, the CDR3 is TGCAGCGTTTGGAGGGCTCAAACGTCATACGGGCAGTACTTC.

This clonotype showed up many times. The rearrangement links TRBV7-6 to TRBJ2-1; TRBD2 aligns across 8 bases. Germline V gene lookup returns CDR1 SGHVS and CDR2 FNYEAQ. This CDR3 comprises 15 residues. J was trimmed by 5 bases and V by 5 bases; bases with no gene match: 8. The CDR3 protein is CASSLSGTGDNEQFF. As DNA, the CDR3 is TGTGCCAGCAGCCTTAGCGGGACTGGCGACAATGAGCAGTTCTTC.

This sequence joins TRBV7-2 and TRBJ2-5; D may correspond to TRBD1 or TRBD2 (5 bases each). The CDR3 extends over 13 amino acids. Per germline, CDR1 SGHTA and CDR2 FQGNSA. V lost 1 base and J lost 8, with 11 bases in between. The CDR3 is CASSLVGTGTQYF. In DNA form, the CDR3 reads TGTGCCAGCAGCTTAGTAGGGACGGGAACCCAGTACTTC.

With regard to this clonotype: The conserved final phenylalanine or tryptophan is absent from the CDR3, which likely points to a read error. The DNA is omitted, as the CDR3 cannot be located on it reliably, and the CDR3 follows TCRdb's listing. The rearrangement joins TRBV29-1 to TRBJ2-3; TRBD2, the D gene given by the table, was not confirmed from the DNA. Germline CDR1 and CDR2: SQVTM and ANQGSEA. The CDR3 has 14 residues if both end residues are counted. CDR3 residues: CSVGAGAGTDTQYY.

The rearrangement joins TRBV14 to TRBJ1-1; tentatively, D is TRBD1 (6 bases). V gave up 3 bases and J gave up 0 bases, with 14 bases separating them. The CDR3 sequence is 16 residues long. Germline loops: CDR1 SGHDN, CDR2 FVKESK. The CDR3 DNA follows: TGTGCCAGCAGCCAGGTTTGGGGGCTGATGAACACTGAAGCTTTCTTT. It specifies CASSQVWGLMNTEAFF.

This clonotype appeared once. The V gene is TRBV6-1, the J gene TRBJ2-3; D not certain. CDR1 and CDR2 from the germline V gene are MNHNS and SASEGT. The CDR3 covers 11 residues. Deletions cut 8 bases from V and 11 bases from J, with 14 bases between. Here the CDR3 reads CASDEVYRQYF. The CDR3 nucleotides read TGTGCCAGCGATGAGGTTTACAGGCAGTATTTT.

This clonotype was seen once. One junction end does not reproduce the germline sequence, and a read error may be involved. This chain uses TRBV5-4 with TRBJ2-5; 8 bases are shared with TRBD1. Germline V CDR1 and CDR2: SGHNT, YYREEE (reference sequence). This CDR3 has 16 residues. CDR3 sequence: CASSLATGAIGETQYF. The DNA for the CDR3 is TGTGCCAGCAGCTTGGCGACAGGGGCTATAGGAGAGACTCAGTACTTC.

This clonotype is categorized as medium-sized. The chain carries TRBV29-1 and TRBJ2-1; possibly TRBD1 for D (6 bases). This CDR3 spans 12 amino acids. Germline CDR1 SQVTM, CDR2 ANQGSEA. V dropped 7 bases and J dropped 8 bases, with 15 bases sitting between them. The CDR3 loop reads CSGLQGFDEQFF. The DNA for the CDR3 is TGCAGCGGACTACAGGGTTTCGATGAGCAGTTCTTC.

The chain combines TRBV10-3 with TRBJ1-5; D remains ambiguous. The J call may be mistaken, given a closer DNA end match to TRBJ2-3. In germline, CDR1 is ENHRY, CDR2 SYGVKD. The CDR3 loop spans 13 amino acids. CDR3 loop: CAISETHDQPQYF. CDR3 sequence (DNA): TGTGCCATCAGTGAAACACATGATCAGCCCCAGTATTTT.

V usage is TRBV7-8 and J usage is TRBJ2-7, with 10 bases fitting TRBD1. The CDR3 contains 16 residues. CDR1 SGHVS and CDR2 FQNEAQ come from the germline V gene. V lost 5 bases, J lost 5 bases, and 12 bases stayed unmatched. The CDR3 loop is CASSTASTGGINEQYF. The CDR3 nucleotides are TGTGCCAGCAGCACCGCATCGACAGGGGGCATCAACGAGCAGTACTTC.

This clonotype was observed a handful of times. Being one base from a much bigger clone, this may be a read error. The chain uses TRBV5-1 and TRBJ2-5; a weak D match, TRBD2 (6 bases). The V gene's germline CDR1 is SGHRS and CDR2 YFSETQ. This CDR3 comprises 13 residues. The chain's CDR3 is CASGSGNQEAQYF. The CDR3 nucleotides read TGCGCCAGCGGTAGCGGCAACCAAGAGGCCCAGTACTTC.

A note on this clonotype: The junction does not match germline at one end; this may be a read error. V is TRBV14 and J is TRBJ2-3; D uncertain. Germline-derived CDR1 and CDR2 are SGHDN and FVKESK. The CDR3 consists of 13 residues. CDR3 amino acids: CANSQDGEDTRYF. CDR3 nucleotides: TGTGCCAACAGCCAAGACGGCGAAGATACGCGGTATTTT.

Notes on this clonotype: A read error may account for a junction end that differs from germline. This chain joins TRBV5-5 and TRBJ1-2, with unresolved D. The CDR3 is made up of 13 amino acids. Germline V lookup: CDR1 SGHKS, CDR2 YYEKEE (reference sequence). CDR3 DNA: TGTGCCAGCAGCCCGACGTTTAACTATGACTACACCTTC. Translating gives CASSPTFNYDYTF.

This clonotype was detected ten times or more. The chain joins TRBV7-6 to TRBJ2-5; TRBD1 might be the D (5 bases). With 1 base removed from V and 4 bases from J, the gap between germline ends came to 7 bases. In germline, CDR1 is SGHVS, CDR2 FNYEAQ. CDR3 size: 13 residues. This chain's CDR3 is CASSLVGAETQYF. The CDR3 DNA reads as TGTGCCAGCAGCTTAGTAGGGGCAGAGACCCAGTACTTC.

The rearrangement joins TRBV30 to TRBJ2-5, with 7 positions matching TRBD2. Trimming cost V 5 bases and J 8 bases; bases outside gene matches: 17. Germline lookup yields CDR1 GTSNPN and CDR2 SVGIG (reference sequence). This CDR3 is built from 15 residues. CDR3: CAWASPAGLIETQYF. DNA for the CDR3: TGTGCCTGGGCAAGCCCCGCGGGACTAATAGAAACCCAGTACTTC.

The chain is built from TRBV6-1 and TRBJ2-3; TRBD1 might be the D (5 bases). CDR1 is MNHNS, CDR2 SASEGT, per germline. This CDR3 region has 15 residues. Trimming took off 5 bases at V and 12 bases at J, with 24 bases between the two ends. The CDR3 DNA follows: TGTGCCAGCAGTTCCAGAGGTACTGGGGCCGATGCACAGTATTTT. This codes for CASSSRGTGADAQYF.

Remarks on this clonotype: Given the absence of the conserved phenylalanine or tryptophan at the CDR3 end, a read error is likely. This chain joins TRBV28 and TRBJ2-3; D gene ambiguous. The CDR3 runs to 14 residues. V was trimmed by 8 bases and J by 3 bases, leaving 15 bases between them. Looked up from germline, CDR1 is MDHEN and CDR2 is SYDVKM. Here the CDR3 reads CASSKTMLTDTQYY. As DNA, the CDR3 is TGTGCCAGCTCTAAGACAATGCTGACAGATACGCAGTATTAT.

A remark on this clonotype: One base away lies a much larger clone, so this may be a sequencing read error. The chain has TRBV5-8 and TRBJ2-1; TRBD2 agrees at 11 bases. This CDR3 spans 17 amino acids. Germline CDR1 SGHTS, CDR2 YDEGEE. CDR3 sequence reads: CAGSSLGLAASYNEQFF. CDR3 sequence (DNA): TGTGCCGGCAGCTCGCTGGGACTAGCGGCCTCCTACAATGAGCAGTTCTTC.

Notes on this clonotype: The conserved closing phenylalanine or tryptophan is absent in this CDR3, likely reflecting a read error. No DNA is shown, since the ends of the CDR3 on it are uncertain; the CDR3 is the one TCRdb lists. The rearrangement uses TRBV6-5 and TRBJ2-7. CDR1 is MNHEY, CDR2 SVGAGI, per germline. 12 amino acids form the CDR3, both terminal residues included. The CDR3 reads CASKSPTYEQCS.

Only one count was recorded for this clonotype. This CDR3 is missing its conserved last phenylalanine or tryptophan, likely due to a read error. The chain joins TRBV10-3 to TRBJ2-2; either TRBD1 or TRBD2 may fit D (6 bases each). CDR3 length: 15 residues. The germline gives CDR1 ENHRY, CDR2 SYGVKD. V dropped 6 bases and J dropped 2 bases, with 13 bases sitting between them. Here the CDR3 reads CAISGGSPNTGELFS. CDR3 nucleotides: TGTGCCATCAGCGGGGGCTCCCCTAACACCGGGGAGCTGTTTTCT.

CDR3 protein: CSARAGADTDTQYF. The CDR3, as DNA: TGCAGCGCCCGGGCGGGAGCCGACACAGATACGCAGTATTTT. The rearrangement links TRBV29-1 to TRBJ2-3; 7 bases fit TRBD2. The V segment lost 7 bases and the J segment 2 bases; nucleotides outside the gene matches: 9. The CDR3 covers 14 residues. The V gene's germline CDR1 is SQVTM and CDR2 ANQGSEA.